This paragraph reports one TCR beta chain. Sample time point: baseline, week 1 (first vaccination visit). As to treatment: pre-vaccination baseline after standard-of-care therapy. The sample originates from a study of a mutant IDH1 vaccine in newly diagnosed glioma. Assay: immunoSEQ multiplex PCR; the TCRdb copy retains only in-frame clones and omits some. The sample lists around 33,000 clones, roughly nine tenths occurring once. This material consisted of PBMCs, taken from a glioma patient treated with radiotherapy, temozolomide or both. The clonotype was recovered from a woman in her forties with glioma.

CDR3 residues: CASSIVGGETQYF. CDR3 in DNA: TGTGCCAGTAGTATAGTGGGGGGCGAGACCCAGTACTTC. The chain couples TRBV19 to TRBJ2-5, with D perhaps matching TRBD1 or TRBD2 (6 bases each). V was clipped by 1 base and J by 5 bases, with 8 bases between them. This CDR3 is 13 amino acids long. Germline V CDR1 and CDR2: LNHDA, SQIVND (reference sequence).